This record looks at one T cell receptor (beta chain) sequence and its context. What it recognizes is unknown. Compared with germline, one end of the junction differs, possibly owing to a read error. This sample is part of a study of tumor-infiltrating lymphocytes in primary liver carcinoma. Background on the study: The patient group consisted of men and women aged 30 to 69 years. The tumors ranged from roughly 4.2 to 11 cm across and fell within stage T1-T3 N0M0. Study-level findings and limits: Between tumor regions, pairs overlapped more than tumor-adjacent and tumor-blood pairs did.

In addition to blood RNA drawn from unsorted whole blood, germline DNA was extracted. Peripheral blood, about 3.6 milliliters, was collected prior to surgery. Making TCR beta cDNA involved 400 to 600 ng total RNA and a constant-region primer. Three-round nested multiplex PCR performed with slightly modified ARM-PCR produced the TCR beta libraries. One entry per CDR3 protein, called by TCRdb with MiXCR from the multiplex PCR reads. The data show just over 300,000 distinct CDR3 sequences, roughly 60% seen once. Specimen: peripheral blood. This TCR derives from a woman aged 25 to 39 with primary liver carcinoma and hepatitis B virus infection.

CDR3 in DNA: TGTGCCAGCAGTTGGGGGCGGGAGGGCACAGATACGCAGTGTTTT. It yields the protein CASSWGREGTDTQCF. The gene calls are TRBV12-3 or TRBV12-4 and TRBJ2-3; 9 bases map to TRBD2. The CDR3 has 15 residues.